Here is one TCR beta chain with its context. The antigen is not known. The data were obtained in a study of siplizumab effects on memory and regulatory T cells. Study-wide points: The authors mapped only a minor fraction of alloreactive clones to unstimulated subsets.

Clones were read by immunoSEQ multiplex PCR, and TCRdb kept only the in-frame ones, dropping some. The sample includes some 100,000 clones, about 90% seen only once; the top ten take roughly 0.15%. The V gene lost 5 bases and the J gene lost 0 bases, with 13 bases spanning the gap. Germline values: CDR1 SGHVS, CDR2 FNYEAQ. The CDR3 is made up of 16 amino acids. This clonotype originated in a human donor in good health. The J gene is TRBJ2-2, the V gene TRBV7-6; weak D call: TRBD1 (5 bases). Sequencing used CD4+ T cells sorted from blood. The CDR3 coding sequence is TGTGCCAGCAGCCTAGGCGTGGGGCCGAACACCGGGGAGCTGTTTTTT. Its translation: CASSLGVGPNTGELFF. Full variable domain (outside the CDR3, taken from reference TRBV7-6 and TRBJ2-2): GAGVSQSPRYKVTKRGQDVALRCDPISGHVSLYWYRQALGQGPEFLTYFNYEAQQDKSGLPNDRFSAERPEGSISTLTIQRTEQRDSAMYRCASSLGVGPNTGELFFGEGSRLTVL.